This T cell receptor beta chain is drawn from a study of PD-1 blockade in classical Hodgkin lymphoma (dated by TCRdb to 2018 to 2021). Regarding the research as a whole: Nivolumab dosing was 3 mg/kg intravenously every 2 weeks, continuing until either disease progression or unacceptable toxicity. The study used TCR beta sequencing and CyTOF to define a peripheral blood immune signature of response to PD-1 blockade in classical Hodgkin lymphoma.

The meaning of the sample's time point label: cycle 2 day 1 (C2D1) of nivolumab. Every trial patient had relapsed after autologous stem cell transplantation, and cohorts A, B and C differed in prior brentuximab vedotin exposure. The trial cohort was composed of some 57 patients with relapsed/refractory classical Hodgkin lymphoma, for whom complete response, partial response or progressive disease was recorded as best overall response. Trial patients were treated with single-agent nivolumab in the multi-cohort phase II CheckMate 205 trial. An independent review committee assessed best overall response using the 2007 International Working Group response criteria. PBMCs from the trial were collected at three points: immediately before nivolumab initiation (C1D1), and during therapy at cycle 2 day 1 and cycle 4 day 1. Peripheral blood was collected in 8 mL Vacutainer Cell Preparation Tubes, from which PBMCs were isolated by centrifugation and then cryopreserved.

Study-wide conclusions, independent of this receptor: Lower diversity was observed in patients in whom nivolumab was started less than 1 year after ASCT, and these patients were excluded from later analyses so that confounding by immune reconstitution would be avoided. CD4+ but not CD8+ TCR diversity rose significantly by C4D1 (p=0.0027 vs p=0.16), most apparent in complete responders (p=0.02). Newly diagnosed patients were reported to have lower baseline TCR diversity than healthy donors, and relapsed/refractory patients were reported to have lower baseline TCR diversity still. Only a single clinical trial cohort was studied, and what caused the repertoire differences, possibly disease activity or prior therapy, remained undefined. Trial patients achieving complete response had baseline diversity similar to newly diagnosed patients, whereas partial responders and progressors had significantly lower diversity.

V sheds 0 bases and J sheds 3 bases, leaving 6 bases between their ends. CDR1 and CDR2 (SGHNT, YYREEE) derive from the germline V gene (reference sequence). CDR3 length: 14 amino acids, cysteine to phenylalanine. Only the CDR3 portion is preserved as DNA: 42 bases, with reading frame beginning at the first base. Details on this clone: The antigen this receptor binds is unknown. No base quality information exists; no much larger clone differs at one position. The same CDR3 can be traced to other DNA sequences in this sample.

Genomic DNA was isolated using the Qiagen DNeasy kit from unsorted PBMCs as well as from negatively selected CD4+ and CD8+ fractions. Using primers that anneal to V and J segments, immunoSEQ multiplex PCR amplified the TCR beta CDR3 regions. Amplification bias was minimized using a synthetic immune receptor repertoire, and residual bias was removed computationally after sequencing. The original methods were these. Custom Python scripts were used to quantify repertoire diversity as the Shannon entropy index. Unsorted, CD4+ and CD8+ repertoires were analyzed separately, except in combined analyses where CD4+ and CD8+ sequences were merged in silico. Clonal expansion was defined as a frequency increase of at least 2-fold after treatment compared with C1D1, and clones undetected at baseline were assigned a pseudocount of 0.5. Clones with 0 or 1 copy at C1D1 were defined as singleton clones, while clones with 2 or more copies were defined as non-singleton clones. Clones expanded in unsorted samples were assigned a CD4+, CD8+ or unknown annotation through matching of protein sequences in sorted samples from the same patient. Diversity changes from C1D1 to C4D1 were tested in paired samples using Wilcoxon tests. This is the immuneACCESS table as TCRdb keeps it, with only in-frame sequences that have V and J called. A part of the clones is gone; compared with another copy, unresolved V genes explain less than half, and the rest is unexplained. V and J calls and clone size are as listed in that table; D and trimming were resolved from the DNA. Present in this sample are 80,000 to 100,000 clones, approximately 80% of which were seen just once. The ten largest clones take up under 20% of the sample.

Source: peripheral blood mononuclear cells (PBMCs), taken before the second cycle of nivolumab. The V and J segments used are TRBV5-4 and TRBJ2-2, with the identity of the D gene unclear. This clonotype originated in a human donor with classical Hodgkin lymphoma. In nucleotide form, the sequence is TGTGCCAGCAGCTTGGGGCAGGACACCGGGGAGCTGTTTTTT. Its protein is CASSLGQDTGELFF.